This TCR beta chain comes out of a study of post-analysis software for immune sequencing data. Across the study: Patients had relapsing-remitting, secondary progressive or progressive-relapsing multiple sclerosis; some lacked subtype.

The CDR3 covers 15 residues. V lost 0 bases and J lost 0, with 10 bases in between. Germline V gene data show CDR1 as DFQATT and CDR2 as SNEGSKA (reference sequence). Study outcomes and limitations: Patients had higher frequencies than controls of roughly five TRBV segments, including TRBV5-6, TRBV5-1 and TRBV20-1. Compared with controls, patients showed significantly lower normalized Chao1 diversity. The authors found that F measure strongly co-clustered same-batch samples.

This clonotype showed up just a few times. The antigen remains undetermined. Unique molecular identifiers were carried by the TCR beta cDNA libraries. A population of 1 to 10 million T cells gave rise to 400,000 to 550,000 cDNA molecules. One entry per CDR3 protein, called by TCRdb with MiXCR from the PCR reads. The sample lists a few hundred thousand distinct CDR3 sequences; around 36% were seen once. The chain uses TRBV20-1 and TRBJ2-3; no reliable D call. The receptor's source is a girl aged 2-17 years with multiple sclerosis. Sample: blood. The CDR3 loop is CSARDLRFSTDTQYF. CDR3 DNA: TGCAGTGCTAGAGATCTGCGTTTTAGCACAGATACGCAGTATTTT.